Listed here are 18 T cell receptor beta chains from one sample, sequenced in a study of prognosis after radiotherapy for stage I lung cancer. Multiplex PCR in two rounds served to amplify TCR beta CDR3 from genomic DNA. First-round PCR amplification was performed with primers specific to each TRBV and TRBJ gene. TCRdb re-called the multiplex PCR reads with MiXCR, one entry per CDR3 protein. The table includes 25,000 to 30,000 distinct CDR3 sequences, approximately 44% detected once. The source material was PBMCs, sampled before or after stereotactic body radiation therapy (not recorded which). Source of these receptors: a donor over 45 with non-small cell lung cancer.

By frequency in the sample, this clonotype is medium-sized. V is TRBV12-3 or TRBV12-4 and J is TRBJ2-3; D not certain. The ends were cut back, 8 bases at V and 0 bases at J, with 9 bases in the middle. This CDR3 contains 13 residues. The CDR3 sequence: CASGPDSTDTQYF. CDR3 bases: TGTGCCAGCGGACCGGACAGCACAGATACGCAGTATTTT.

This clonotype showed up many times. The rearrangement uses TRBV5-1 and TRBJ2-1; D is undetermined. V lost 2 bases and J lost 5, with 5 bases in between. CDR1 is SGHRS and CDR2 is YFSETQ in the germline V gene. This CDR3 has 12 amino acids. The DNA for the CDR3 is TGCGCCAGCAGCTTTTGGGACAATGAGCAGTTCTTC. Translated, it gives CASSFWDNEQFF.

This clonotype appeared many times. V and J are TRBV7-2 and TRBJ2-5; D gene uncertain. V lost 5 bases and J 4 bases, leaving 11 bases between the germline ends. This CDR3 contains 13 residues. The germline V gene encodes CDR1 SGHTA and CDR2 FQGNSA. The CDR3 reads CASSQTTRETQYF. CDR3 in DNA: TGTGCCAGCAGCCAAACTACCCGAGAGACCCAGTACTTC. The full variable domain, with the rest looked up from reference TRBV7-2 and TRBJ2-5, is GAGVSQSPSNKVTEKGKDVELRCDPISGHTALYWYRQSLGQGLEFLIYFQGNSAPDKSGLPSDRFSAERTGGSVSTLTIQRTQQEDSAVYLCASSQTTRETQYFGPGTRLLVL.

This clonotype showed up many times. The V gene is TRBV3-1, the J gene TRBJ1-5, with unresolved D. V was shortened by 0 bases and J by 4 bases, with 10 bases between the two germline ends. The germline gives CDR1 LGHDT, CDR2 YNNKEL (reference sequence). This CDR3 is 15 amino acids long. CDR3 amino acids: CASSQDPGPNQPQHF. CDR3 sequence (DNA): TGTGCCAGCAGCCAAGATCCAGGCCCAAATCAGCCCCAGCATTTT.

About this clonotype: This is likely an artifact of a read error, given a far larger clone one base away. The genes are TRBV11-3 and TRBJ2-3, with D maybe TRBD2 (10 bases). CDR3 size: 18 residues. CDR1 SGHNT and CDR2 YENEEA come from the germline V gene. The ends were cut back, 10 bases at V and 8 bases at J, with 34 bases in the middle. The CDR3 region is CANSPQGALAGAGGTQYF. DNA for the CDR3: TGTGCCAACAGTCCACAGGGGGCTCTAGCGGGGGCAGGAGGTACGCAGTATTTT.

This clonotype was counted many times. The rearrangement joins TRBV12-3 or TRBV12-4 to TRBJ2-1; D may be TRBD2 (6 bases). The CDR3 length is 14 residues. The ends were cut back, 3 bases at V and 6 bases at J, with 12 bases in the middle. CDR3 sequence (DNA): TGTGCCAGCAGTTTCGGGGGAGGAGTCAATGAGCAGTTCTTC. This translates into CASSFGGGVNEQFF.

CDR3 residues: CASKRREQGWHEQYF. CDR3 nucleotide sequence: TGTGCCAGTAAACGGCGCGAACAGGGGTGGCACGAGCAGTACTTC. The chain links TRBV27 to TRBJ2-7; 7 bases are a match to TRBD1. Germline V gene data show CDR1 as MNHEY and CDR2 as SMNVEV (reference sequence). With 9 bases clipped from V and 5 bases from J, the junction kept 16 bases outside the gene matches. The CDR3 runs to 15 residues.

As concerns this clonotype: Since a far larger clone is one base different, this is likely a read error. The chain links TRBV6-9 to TRBJ2-7; no firm D call. V dropped 3 bases and J dropped 0 bases, with 12 bases sitting between them. There are 15 residues in the CDR3. Germline lookup yields CDR1 MNHGY and CDR2 SVAAGI. CDR3 sequence: CASSYSAWGSYEQYF. Written as DNA, the CDR3 is TGTGCCAGCAGTTACTCCGCCTGGGGCTCCTACGAGCAGTACTTC.

In regard to this clonotype: No conserved phenylalanine or tryptophan ends this CDR3, so it is likely a read error. The V call is TRBV28, the J call TRBJ1-6; 12 bases match TRBD1. V shed 5 bases and J 8 bases; nucleotides not matched to a gene: 13. Germline values: CDR1 MDHEN, CDR2 SYDVKM. There are 18 residues in the CDR3. CDR3 protein: CASSPTGTGGRLHSPLHL. DNA for the CDR3: TGTGCCAGCAGTCCAACCGGGACAGGGGGCCGACTGCATTCACCCCTCCACTTA.

Many counts were recorded for this clonotype. The chain recombines TRBV7-3 with TRBJ1-1; D is undetermined. V lost 2 bases, J lost 7 bases, and 11 bases lay in between. The CDR3 is made up of 13 amino acids. Germline-derived CDR1 and CDR2 are SGHTA and FQGTGA. This CDR3 reads CASSLGPENEAFF. The CDR3 DNA reads TGTGCCAGCAGCTTAGGACCCGAAAATGAAGCTTTCTTT. Filled out from reference TRBV7-3 and TRBJ1-1, the complete variable domain reads GAGVSQTPSNKVTEKGKYVELRCDPISGHTALYWYRQSLGQGPEFLIYFQGTGAADDSGLPNDRFFAVRPEGSVSTLKIQRTERGDSAVYLCASSLGPENEAFFGQGTRLTVV.

With regard to this clonotype: A much larger clone lies a single base off, so this may be a read error. V gene TRBV6-9 combines with J gene TRBJ1-1; D gene uncertain. The V end lost 4 bases, the J end lost 4 bases, and 22 bases lay between the germline ends. The CDR3 length is 17 residues. The germline CDR1 and CDR2 sequences are MNHGY and SVAAGI. CDR3 nucleotides: TGTGCCAGCAGTTGGGATCCTCAAAGATATATGAGCACTGAAGCTTTCTTT. Residues: CASSWDPQRYMSTEAFF.

The rearrangement uses TRBV20-1 and TRBJ1-3; unclear D gene. The V gene's germline CDR1 is DFQATT and CDR2 SNEGSKA (reference sequence). Trimming removed 0 bases from V and 2 bases from J, with 8 bases in between. CDR3 length equals 14 residues. In nucleotides, the CDR3 is TGCAGTGCTAGAGATCCGGGCCCTGGAAACACCATATATTTT. Its protein product is CSARDPGPGNTIYF.

This clonotype was recorded once. The V and J genes are TRBV25-1 and TRBJ2-1, with TRBD2 matching over 9 bases. V dropped 4 bases and J dropped 5; count of bases not matched to a gene: 6. This CDR3 contains 15 residues. Germline-derived CDR1 and CDR2 are MGHDK and SYGVNS. The CDR3 region is CASSATSGYHNEQFF. CDR3 nucleotides: TGTGCCAGCAGTGCTACTAGCGGGTATCACAATGAGCAGTTCTTC.

This clonotype was counted many times. V is TRBV20-1 and J is TRBJ2-5, with 12 bases identical to TRBD2. CDR3 size: 14 residues. CDR1 and CDR2 (germline): DFQATT, SNEGSKA (reference sequence). Trimming removed 3 bases from V and 5 bases from J; junction bases left unmatched: 4. CDR3 DNA: TGCAGTGCTAGCACTAGCGGGAGGTTTGAGACCCAGTACTTC. It yields the protein CSASTSGRFETQYF.

This rearrangement joins TRBV3-1 to TRBJ2-2, with D possibly matching TRBD2 (6 bases). The germline V gene encodes CDR1 LGHDT and CDR2 YNNKEL (reference sequence). The CDR3 contains 14 residues. V was shortened by 2 bases and J by 5 bases, with 9 bases between the two germline ends. Here the CDR3 reads CASSQMEGTGELFF. The CDR3 coding sequence is TGTGCCAGCAGCCAAATGGAGGGGACCGGGGAGCTGTTTTTT.

Note on this clonotype: A much larger clone lies one base from this, so it may be a read error. The V and J genes are TRBV6-5 and TRBJ2-1, with D perhaps matching TRBD1 (7 bases). The CDR3 extends over 16 amino acids. Trimming took 0 bases from V and 2 from J, leaving 11 bases between them. Germline values: CDR1 MNHEY, CDR2 SVGAGI. CDR3 DNA sequence: TGTGCCAGCAGTTACTCGCCAGGGGGGACCTACAATGAGCAGTTCTTC. Protein sequence: CASSYSPGGTYNEQFF.

This clonotype was observed at least ten times. The V call is TRBV2, the J call TRBJ2-1; D is ambiguous. Germline loops: CDR1 SNHLY, CDR2 FYNNEI. CDR3 length: 13 amino acids. V lost 4 bases to trimming and J lost 8 bases, with 12 bases between them. CDR3 protein: CASSVIGIHEQFF. Here the CDR3 DNA reads TGTGCCAGCAGTGTCATAGGGATCCATGAGCAGTTCTTC.

This clonotype was recorded at least ten times. V usage is TRBV7-2 and J usage is TRBJ2-2; D might be TRBD1 or TRBD2, each matching 6 bases. The CDR3 runs to 16 residues. V lost 5 bases and J lost 0, with 13 bases in between. Germline V gene lookup returns CDR1 SGHTA and CDR2 FQGNSA. The CDR3 sequence is CASSLGGNANTGELFF. The DNA of the CDR3 is TGTGCCAGCAGCCTAGGGGGGAACGCGAACACCGGGGAGCTGTTTTTT.